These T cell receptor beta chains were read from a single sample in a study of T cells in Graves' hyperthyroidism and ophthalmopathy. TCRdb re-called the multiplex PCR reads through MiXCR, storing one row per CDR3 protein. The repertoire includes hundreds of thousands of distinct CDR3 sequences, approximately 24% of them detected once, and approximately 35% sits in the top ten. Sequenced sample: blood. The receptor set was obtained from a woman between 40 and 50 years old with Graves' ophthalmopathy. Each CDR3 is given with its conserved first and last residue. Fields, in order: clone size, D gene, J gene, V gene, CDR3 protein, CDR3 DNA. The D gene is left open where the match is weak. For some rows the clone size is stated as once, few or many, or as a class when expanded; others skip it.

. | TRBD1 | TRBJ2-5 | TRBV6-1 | CASSDPPGQGAGETQYF | TGTGCCAGCAGTGATCCACCGGGACAGGGGGCCGGGGAGACCCAGTACTTC
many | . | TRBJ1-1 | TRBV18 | CASSRDALNTEAFF | TGTGCCAGCTCACGCGACGCCTTGAACACTGAAGCTTTCTTT
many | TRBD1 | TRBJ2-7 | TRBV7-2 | CASSLWTGYEQYF | TGTGCCAGCAGCCTGTGGACAGGTTACGAGCAGTACTTC
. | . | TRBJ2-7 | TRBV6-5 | CASSYNFPERQYF | TGTGCCAGCAGTTACAATTTCCCCGAACGGCAGTACTTC
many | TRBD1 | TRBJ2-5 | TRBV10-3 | CATSGTGGQETQYF | TGTGCCACCTCCGGGACAGGGGGCCAAGAGACCCAGTACTTC
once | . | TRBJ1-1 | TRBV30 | CAWSPGATEAFF | TGTGCCTGGAGTCCAGGGGCCACTGAAGCTTTCTTT
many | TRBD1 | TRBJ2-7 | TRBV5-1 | CASSLLQGNGEQYF | TGCGCCAGCAGCTTGTTACAGGGGAATGGCGAGCAGTACTTC
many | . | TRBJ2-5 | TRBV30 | CAWRLGGSLQETQYF | TGTGCCTGGAGATTAGGGGGTTCCCTCCAAGAGACCCAGTACTTC
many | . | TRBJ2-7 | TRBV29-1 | CSVEGGAGYEQYF | TGCAGCGTTGAAGGTGGGGCCGGATACGAGCAGTACTTC
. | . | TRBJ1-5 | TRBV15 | CATSRALSPGNQPQHF | TGTGCCACCAGCAGAGCCCTTTCCCCCGGCAATCAGCCCCAGCATTTT
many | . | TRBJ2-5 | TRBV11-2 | CASSLVLGSQETQYF | TGTGCCAGCAGCTTAGTTCTGGGATCCCAAGAGACCCAGTACTTC
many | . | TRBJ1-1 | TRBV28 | CASSPQGAEAFF | TGTGCCAGCAGTCCCCAGGGAGCGGAAGCTTTCTTT
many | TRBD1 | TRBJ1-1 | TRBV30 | CAWSGRDRGQAFF | TGTGCCTGGAGTGGCCGGGACAGGGGACAAGCTTTCTTT
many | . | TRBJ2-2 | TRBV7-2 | CASSPGGLDTGELFF | TGTGCCAGCAGCCCCGGAGGGTTGGACACCGGGGAGCTGTTTTTT
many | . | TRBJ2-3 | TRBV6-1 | CASKLDGYTDTQYF | TGTGCCAGCAAACTGGACGGATACACAGATACGCAGTATTTT
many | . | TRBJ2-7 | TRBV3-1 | CASSPNIQGYEQYF | TGTGCCAGCAGCCCGAACATTCAGGGCTACGAGCAGTACTTC
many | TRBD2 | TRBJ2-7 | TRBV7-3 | CASSPASGSYEQYF | TGTGCCAGCAGCCCCGCTAGCGGCTCCTACGAGCAGTACTTC
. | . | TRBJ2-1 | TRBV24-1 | CATSGPNEQFF | TGTGCCACCTCGGGTCCTAATGAGCAGTTCTTC
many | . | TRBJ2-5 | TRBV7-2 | CASSSAAEWGQYF | TGTGCCAGCAGCTCCGCCGCGGAGTGGGGCCAGTACTTC
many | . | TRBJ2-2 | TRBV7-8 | CASSLSIGQRNTGELFF | TGTGCCAGCAGCTTAAGTATCGGGCAGCGGAACACCGGGGAGCTGTTTTTT
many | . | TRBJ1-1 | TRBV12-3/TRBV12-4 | CASSLSSFWSTEAFF | TGTGCCAGCAGTTTATCGAGTTTTTGGAGCACTGAAGCTTTCTTT
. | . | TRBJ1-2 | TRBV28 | CASKIWGASNGYTF | TGTGCCAGCAAGATTTGGGGGGCGAGTAATGGCTACACCTTC
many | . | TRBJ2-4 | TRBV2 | CASNQGAKNIQYF | TGTGCCAGCAATCAGGGAGCCAAAAACATTCAGTACTTC
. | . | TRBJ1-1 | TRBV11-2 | CASSQGHLTEAFF | TGTGCCAGCAGCCAGGGACATTTGACTGAAGCTTTCTTT
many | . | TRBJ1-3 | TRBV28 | CASAPLDSGNTIYF | TGTGCCAGCGCTCCCCTAGACTCTGGAAACACCATATATTTT
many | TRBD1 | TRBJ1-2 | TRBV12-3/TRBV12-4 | CASSKRQGDVYGYTF | TGTGCCAGCAGCAAACGACAGGGGGATGTGTATGGCTACACCTTC
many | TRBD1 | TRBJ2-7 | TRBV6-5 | CASSQRTGKFTYEQYF | TGTGCCAGCAGCCAAAGGACAGGGAAATTTACCTACGAGCAGTACTTC
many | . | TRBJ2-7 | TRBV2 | CASSGQALEQYF | TGTGCCAGCAGTGGGCAGGCCTTGGAGCAGTACTTC
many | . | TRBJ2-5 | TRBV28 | CASSPGPKETQYF | TGTGCCAGCAGTCCGGGACCAAAAGAGACCCAGTACTTC
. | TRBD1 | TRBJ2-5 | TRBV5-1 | CASSLQGSAETQYF | TGCGCCAGCAGCCTACAGGGGTCCGCGGAGACCCAGTACTTC
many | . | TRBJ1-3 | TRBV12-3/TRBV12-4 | CASSPRDNGNTIYF | TGTGCCAGCAGTCCCCGGGACAATGGAAACACCATATATTTT
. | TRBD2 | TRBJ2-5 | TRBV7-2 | CASSFSGIGETQYF | TGTGCCAGCAGTTTTAGCGGGATAGGGGAGACCCAGTACTTC
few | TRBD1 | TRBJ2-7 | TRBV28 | CASSSGTGVFEQYF | TGTGCCAGCAGTTCTGGGACAGGGGTCTTTGAGCAGTACTTC